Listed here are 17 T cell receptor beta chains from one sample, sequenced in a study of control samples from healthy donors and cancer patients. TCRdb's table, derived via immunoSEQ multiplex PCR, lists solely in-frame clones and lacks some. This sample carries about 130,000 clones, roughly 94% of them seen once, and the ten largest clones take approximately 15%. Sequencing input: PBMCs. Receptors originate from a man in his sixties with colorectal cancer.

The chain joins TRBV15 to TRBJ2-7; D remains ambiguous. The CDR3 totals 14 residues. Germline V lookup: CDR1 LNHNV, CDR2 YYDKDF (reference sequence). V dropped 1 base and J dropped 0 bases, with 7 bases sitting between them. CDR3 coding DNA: TGTGCCACCAGCAGAGTGCGCAGCTCCTACGAGCAGTACTTC. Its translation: CATSRVRSSYEQYF.

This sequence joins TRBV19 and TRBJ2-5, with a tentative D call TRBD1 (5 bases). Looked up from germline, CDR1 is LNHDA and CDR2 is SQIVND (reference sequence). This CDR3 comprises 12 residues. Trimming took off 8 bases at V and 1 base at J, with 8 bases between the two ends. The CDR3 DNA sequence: TGTGCCAGTGCGCAGGGCCAAGAGACCCAGTACTTC. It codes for CASAQGQETQYF. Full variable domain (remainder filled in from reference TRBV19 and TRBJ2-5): DGGITQSPKYLFRKEGQNVTLSCEQNLNHDAMYWYRQDPGQGLRLIYYSQIVNDFQKGDIAEGYSVSREKKESFPLTVTSAQKNPTAFYLCASAQGQETQYFGPGTRLLVL.

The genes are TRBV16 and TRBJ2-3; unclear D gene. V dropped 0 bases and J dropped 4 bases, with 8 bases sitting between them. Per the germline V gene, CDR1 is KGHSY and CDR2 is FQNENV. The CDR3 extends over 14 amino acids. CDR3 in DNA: TGTGCCAGCAGCCAATCCGGCCCTCCAGATACGCAGTATTTT. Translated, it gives CASSQSGPPDTQYF.

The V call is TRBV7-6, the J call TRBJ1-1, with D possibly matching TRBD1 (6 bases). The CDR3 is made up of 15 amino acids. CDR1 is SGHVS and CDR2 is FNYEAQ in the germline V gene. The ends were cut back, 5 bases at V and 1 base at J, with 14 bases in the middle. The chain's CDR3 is CASSITGRANTEAFF. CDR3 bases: TGTGCCAGCAGCATAACAGGGCGGGCGAACACTGAAGCTTTCTTT.

The CDR3 protein is CASSLNGNSNQPQHF. The CDR3 DNA is TGCGCCAGCAGCTTGAACGGGAACAGCAATCAGCCCCAGCATTTT. J is TRBJ1-5 and V is TRBV5-1; no definite D call. CDR1 is SGHRS, CDR2 YFSETQ, per germline. Trimming removed 1 base from V and 1 base from J, with 9 bases in between. The CDR3 is 15 residues long.

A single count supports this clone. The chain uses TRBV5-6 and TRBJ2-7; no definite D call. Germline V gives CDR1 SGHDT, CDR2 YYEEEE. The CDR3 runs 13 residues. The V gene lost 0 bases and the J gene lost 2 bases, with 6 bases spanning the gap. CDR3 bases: TGTGCCAGCAGCTTGGTGGCCACCTACGAGCAGTACTTC. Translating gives CASSLVATYEQYF.

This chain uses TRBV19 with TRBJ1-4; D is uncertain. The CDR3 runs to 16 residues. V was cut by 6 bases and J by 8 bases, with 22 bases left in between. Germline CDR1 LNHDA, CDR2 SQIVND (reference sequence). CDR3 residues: CASSLSQFRAGEKLFF. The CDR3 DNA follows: TGTGCCAGTAGCCTCTCACAGTTCCGGGCTGGGGAAAAACTGTTTTTT.

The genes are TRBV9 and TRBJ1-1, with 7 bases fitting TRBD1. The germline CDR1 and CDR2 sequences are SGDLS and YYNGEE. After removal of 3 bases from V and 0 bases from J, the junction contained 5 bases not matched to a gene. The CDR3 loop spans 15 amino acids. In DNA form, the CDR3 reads TGTGCCAGCAGCGCCCGGACAGGAATGAACACTGAAGCTTTCTTT. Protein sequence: CASSARTGMNTEAFF.

CDR3 bases: TGTGCCAGCAGCCGGACGGTGGGGGAGACCCAGTACTTC. Its protein is CASSRTVGETQYF. The J gene is TRBJ2-5, the V gene TRBV2; D call uncertain. The CDR3 extends over 13 amino acids. Germline V gene sequence: CDR1 SNHLY, CDR2 FYNNEI. Between the trimmed V and J ends, which lost 6 bases and 5 bases, there was a span of 13 bases.

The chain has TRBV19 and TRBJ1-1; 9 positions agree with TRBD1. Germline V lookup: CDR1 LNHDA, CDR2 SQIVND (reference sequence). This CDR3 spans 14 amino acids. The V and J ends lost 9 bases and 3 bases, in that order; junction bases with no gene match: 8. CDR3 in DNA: TGTGCCAGCGGGGGAACAGGGGGCCACACTGAAGCTTTCTTT. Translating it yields CASGGTGGHTEAFF. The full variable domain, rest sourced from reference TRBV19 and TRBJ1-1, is DGGITQSPKYLFRKEGQNVTLSCEQNLNHDAMYWYRQDPGQGLRLIYYSQIVNDFQKGDIAEGYSVSREKKESFPLTVTSAQKNPTAFYLCASGGTGGHTEAFFGQGTRLTVV.

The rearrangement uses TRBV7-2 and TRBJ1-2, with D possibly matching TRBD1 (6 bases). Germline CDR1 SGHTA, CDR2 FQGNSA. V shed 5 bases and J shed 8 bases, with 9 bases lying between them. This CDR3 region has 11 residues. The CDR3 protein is CASSPGEGYTF. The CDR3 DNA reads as TGTGCCAGCAGCCCAGGGGAGGGCTACACCTTC.

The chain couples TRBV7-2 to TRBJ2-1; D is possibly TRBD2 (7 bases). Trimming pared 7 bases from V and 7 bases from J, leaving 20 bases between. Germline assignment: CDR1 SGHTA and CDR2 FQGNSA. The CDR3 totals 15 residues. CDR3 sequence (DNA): TGTGCCAGCACACTAGGGGGGGCTAGCGTTAATGAGCAGTTCTTC. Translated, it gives CASTLGGASVNEQFF. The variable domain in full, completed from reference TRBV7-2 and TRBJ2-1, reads GAGVSQSPSNKVTEKGKDVELRCDPISGHTALYWYRQSLGQGLEFLIYFQGNSAPDKSGLPSDRFSAERTGGSVSTLTIQRTQQEDSAVYLCASTLGGASVNEQFFGPGTRLTVL.

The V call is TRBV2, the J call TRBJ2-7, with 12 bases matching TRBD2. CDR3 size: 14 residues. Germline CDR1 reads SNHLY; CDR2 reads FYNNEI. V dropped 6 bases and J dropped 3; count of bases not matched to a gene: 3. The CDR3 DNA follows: TGTGCCAGCAGATGGACTAGCGGGGTCTACGAGCAGTACTTC. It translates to CASRWTSGVYEQYF. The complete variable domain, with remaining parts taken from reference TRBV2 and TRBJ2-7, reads EPEVTQTPSHQVTQMGQEVILRCVPISNHLYFYWYRQILGQKVEFLVSFYNNEISEKSEIFDDQFSVERPDGSNFTLKIRSTKLEDSAMYFCASRWTSGVYEQYFGPGTRLTVT.

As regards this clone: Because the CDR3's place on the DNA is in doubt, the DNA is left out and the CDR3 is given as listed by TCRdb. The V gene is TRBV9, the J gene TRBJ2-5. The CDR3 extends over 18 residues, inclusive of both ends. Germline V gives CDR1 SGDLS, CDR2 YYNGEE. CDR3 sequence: CASSVAPARRPSTSGPYF.

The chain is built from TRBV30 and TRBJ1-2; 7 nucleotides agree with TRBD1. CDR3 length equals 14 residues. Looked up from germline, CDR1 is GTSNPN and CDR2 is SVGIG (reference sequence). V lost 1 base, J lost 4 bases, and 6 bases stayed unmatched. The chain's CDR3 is CAWSGQGRGYGYTF. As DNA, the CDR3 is TGTGCCTGGAGTGGACAGGGTAGGGGCTATGGCTACACCTTC.

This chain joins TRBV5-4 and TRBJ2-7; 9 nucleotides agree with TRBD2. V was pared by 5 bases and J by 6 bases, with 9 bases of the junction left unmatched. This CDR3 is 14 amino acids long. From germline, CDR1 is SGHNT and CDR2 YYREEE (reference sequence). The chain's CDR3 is CASRTGTSSLEQYF. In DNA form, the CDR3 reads TGTGCCAGCAGGACCGGGACTAGCTCTCTCGAGCAGTACTTC.

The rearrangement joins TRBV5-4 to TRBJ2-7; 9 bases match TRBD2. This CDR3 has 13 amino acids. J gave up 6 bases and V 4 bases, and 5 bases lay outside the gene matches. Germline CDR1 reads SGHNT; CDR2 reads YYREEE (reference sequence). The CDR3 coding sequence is TGTGCCAGCAGCCCATGGACTAGCGCCGAGCAGTACTTC. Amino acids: CASSPWTSAEQYF.